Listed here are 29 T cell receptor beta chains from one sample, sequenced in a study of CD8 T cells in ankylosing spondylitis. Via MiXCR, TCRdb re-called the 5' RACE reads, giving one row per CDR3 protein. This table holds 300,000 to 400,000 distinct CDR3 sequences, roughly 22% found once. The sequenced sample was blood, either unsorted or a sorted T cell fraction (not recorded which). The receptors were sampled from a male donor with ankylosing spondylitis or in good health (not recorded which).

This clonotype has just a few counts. CDR3 sequence: CASSPGQGLVEKLFF. For the CDR3, the DNA is TGTGCCAGCAGCCCGGGACAGGGTTTAGTTGAAAAACTGTTTTTT. The chain joins TRBV7-6 to TRBJ1-4; 9 nucleotides line up with TRBD1. Trimming took 5 bases from V and 7 from J; bases not matched to a gene: 8. This CDR3 has 15 amino acids. The germline V gene has CDR1 SGHVS and CDR2 FNYEAQ.

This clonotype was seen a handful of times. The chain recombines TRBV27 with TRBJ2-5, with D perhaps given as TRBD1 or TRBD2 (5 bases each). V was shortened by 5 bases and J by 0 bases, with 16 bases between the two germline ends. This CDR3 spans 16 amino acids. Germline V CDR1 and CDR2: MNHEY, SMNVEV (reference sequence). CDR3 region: CASSAARGRDQETQYF. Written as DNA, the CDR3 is TGTGCCAGCAGTGCCGCCCGGGGCAGGGACCAAGAGACCCAGTACTTC.

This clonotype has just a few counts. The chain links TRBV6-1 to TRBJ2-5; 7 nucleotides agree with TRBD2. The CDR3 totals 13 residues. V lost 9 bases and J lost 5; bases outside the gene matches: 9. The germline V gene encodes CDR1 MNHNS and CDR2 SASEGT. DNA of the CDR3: TGTGCCAGTAGATCGGACGGGGGGGAGACCCAGTACTTC. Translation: CASRSDGGETQYF.

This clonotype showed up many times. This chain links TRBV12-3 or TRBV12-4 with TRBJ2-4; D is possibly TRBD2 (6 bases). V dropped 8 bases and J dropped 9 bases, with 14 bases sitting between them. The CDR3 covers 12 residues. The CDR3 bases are TGTGCCAGCCACGGAGGGCGAGGCATTCAGTACTTC. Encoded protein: CASHGGRGIQYF.

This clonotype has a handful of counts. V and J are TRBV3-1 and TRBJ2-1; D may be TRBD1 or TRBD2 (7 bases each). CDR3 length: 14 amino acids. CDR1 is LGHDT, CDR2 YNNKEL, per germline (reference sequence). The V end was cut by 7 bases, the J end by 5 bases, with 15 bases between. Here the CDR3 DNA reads TGTGCCAGCACCGGGGGAGGGGGCAACAATGAGCAGTTCTTC. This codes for CASTGGGGNNEQFF.

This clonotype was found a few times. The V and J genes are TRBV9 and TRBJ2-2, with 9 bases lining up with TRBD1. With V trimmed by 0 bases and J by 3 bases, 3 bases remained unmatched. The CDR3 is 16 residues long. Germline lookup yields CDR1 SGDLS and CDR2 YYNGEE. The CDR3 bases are TGTGCCAGCAGCGTAGGGACAGGGGCCCACACCGGGGAGCTGTTTTTT. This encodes CASSVGTGAHTGELFF.

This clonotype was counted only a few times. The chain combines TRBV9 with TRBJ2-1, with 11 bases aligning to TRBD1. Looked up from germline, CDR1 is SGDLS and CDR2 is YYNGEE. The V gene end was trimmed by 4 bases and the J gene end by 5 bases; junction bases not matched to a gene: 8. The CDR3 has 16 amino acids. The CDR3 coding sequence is TGTGCCAGCAGCAGCCCGGACAGGGGGCTAGACAATGAGCAGTTCTTC. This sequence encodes CASSSPDRGLDNEQFF.

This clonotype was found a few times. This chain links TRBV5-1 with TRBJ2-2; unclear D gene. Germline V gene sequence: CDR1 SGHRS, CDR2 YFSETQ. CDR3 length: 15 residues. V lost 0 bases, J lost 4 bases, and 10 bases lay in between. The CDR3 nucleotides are TGCGCCAGCAGCTTGGCCGAAAGGGTCACCGGGGAGCTGTTTTTT. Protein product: CASSLAERVTGELFF.

The CDR3 here is CASTEGENNEQFF. Written as DNA, the CDR3 is TGTGCCAGCACTGAGGGGGAGAACAATGAGCAGTTCTTC. This chain uses TRBV6-2 or TRBV6-3 with TRBJ2-1; a possible D gene is TRBD1 (6 bases). The CDR3 contains 13 residues. Germline V gene lookup returns CDR1 MNHEY and CDR2 SVGEGT. Trimming took 7 bases from V and 5 from J, leaving 12 bases between them.

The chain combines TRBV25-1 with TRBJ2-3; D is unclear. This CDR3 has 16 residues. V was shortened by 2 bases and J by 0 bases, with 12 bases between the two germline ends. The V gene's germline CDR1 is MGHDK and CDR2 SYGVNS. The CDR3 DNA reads TGTGCCAGCAGTGAAGTTTATGGCACTAGCACAGATACGCAGTATTTT. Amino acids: CASSEVYGTSTDTQYF.

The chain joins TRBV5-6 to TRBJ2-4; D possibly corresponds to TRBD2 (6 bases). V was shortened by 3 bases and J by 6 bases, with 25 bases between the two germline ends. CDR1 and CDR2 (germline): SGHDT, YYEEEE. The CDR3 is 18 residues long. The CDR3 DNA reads TGTGCCAGCAGCTCGACGATTTTTGGGGGGTCTGGTTTAAACATTCAGTACTTC. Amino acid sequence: CASSSTIFGGSGLNIQYF.

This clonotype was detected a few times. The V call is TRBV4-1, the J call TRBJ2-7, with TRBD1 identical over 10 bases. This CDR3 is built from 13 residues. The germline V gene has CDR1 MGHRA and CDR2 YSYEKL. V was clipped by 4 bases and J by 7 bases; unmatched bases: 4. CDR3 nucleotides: TGCGCCAGCAGCCCCGGGACAGGGGCTGAGCAGTACTTC. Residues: CASSPGTGAEQYF.

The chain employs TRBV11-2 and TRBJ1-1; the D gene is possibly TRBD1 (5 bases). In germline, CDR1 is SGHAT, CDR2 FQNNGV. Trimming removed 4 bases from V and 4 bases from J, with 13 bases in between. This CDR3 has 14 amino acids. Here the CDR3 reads CASSYRRGFTEAFF. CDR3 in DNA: TGTGCCAGCAGCTACCGGCGGGGGTTCACTGAAGCTTTCTTT.

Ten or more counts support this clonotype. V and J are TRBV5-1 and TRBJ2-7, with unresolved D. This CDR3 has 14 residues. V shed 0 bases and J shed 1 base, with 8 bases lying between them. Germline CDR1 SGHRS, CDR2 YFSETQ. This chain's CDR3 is CASSLAVYSYEQYF. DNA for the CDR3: TGCGCCAGCAGCTTGGCGGTGTATTCCTACGAGCAGTACTTC.

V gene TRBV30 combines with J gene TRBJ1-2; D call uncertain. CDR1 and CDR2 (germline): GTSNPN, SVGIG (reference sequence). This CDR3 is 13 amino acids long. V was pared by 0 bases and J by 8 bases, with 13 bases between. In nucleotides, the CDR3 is TGTGCCTGGAGTGTCGCCTCCCCCCACGGCTACACCTTC. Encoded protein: CAWSVASPHGYTF. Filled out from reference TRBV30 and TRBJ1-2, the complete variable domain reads SQTIHQWPATLVQPVGSPLSLECTVEGTSNPNLYWYRQAAGRGLQLLFYSVGIGQISSEVPQNLSASRPQDRQFILSSKKLLLSDSGFYLCAWSVASPHGYTFGSGTRLTVV.

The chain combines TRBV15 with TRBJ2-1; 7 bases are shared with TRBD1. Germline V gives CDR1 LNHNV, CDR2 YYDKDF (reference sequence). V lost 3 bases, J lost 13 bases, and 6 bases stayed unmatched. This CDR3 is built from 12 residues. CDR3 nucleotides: TGTGCCACCAGCAGGGAAAACAGGGGACAGTTCTTC. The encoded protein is CATSRENRGQFF.

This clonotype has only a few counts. This chain's CDR3 is CASSSGGLATEETQYF. The CDR3 nucleotides read TGTGCCAGCAGTTCTGGAGGACTAGCTACGGAAGAGACCCAGTACTTC. The rearrangement joins TRBV12-3 or TRBV12-4 to TRBJ2-5; 8 nucleotides line up with TRBD2. The CDR3 totals 16 residues. The V gene end was trimmed by 4 bases and the J gene end by 3 bases; junction bases not matched to a gene: 10.

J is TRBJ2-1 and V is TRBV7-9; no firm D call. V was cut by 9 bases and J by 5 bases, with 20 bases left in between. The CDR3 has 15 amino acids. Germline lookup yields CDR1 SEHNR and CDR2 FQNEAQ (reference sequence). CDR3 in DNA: TGTGCCAGTAGCCAGAGGAAGGGATTGAACAATGAGCAGTTCTTC. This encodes CASSQRKGLNNEQFF.

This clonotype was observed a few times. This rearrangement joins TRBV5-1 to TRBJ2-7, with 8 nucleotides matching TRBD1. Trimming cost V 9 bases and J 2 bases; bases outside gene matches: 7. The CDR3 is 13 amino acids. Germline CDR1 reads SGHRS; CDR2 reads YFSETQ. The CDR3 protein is CAIVQGDAYEQYF. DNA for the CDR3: TGCGCCATCGTACAGGGGGACGCCTACGAGCAGTACTTC. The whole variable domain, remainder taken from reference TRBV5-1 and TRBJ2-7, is KAGVTQTPRYLIKTRGQQVTLSCSPISGHRSVSWYQQTPGQGLQFLFEYFSETQRNKGNFPGRFSGRQFSNSRSEMNVSTLELGDSALYLCAIVQGDAYEQYFGPGTRLTVT.

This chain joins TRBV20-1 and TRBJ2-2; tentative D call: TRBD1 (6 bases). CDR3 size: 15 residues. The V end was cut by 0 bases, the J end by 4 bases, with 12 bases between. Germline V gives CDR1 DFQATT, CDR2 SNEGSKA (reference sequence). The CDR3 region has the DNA TGCAGTGCTAGAGACAGGGGAATAGTCACCGGGGAGCTGTTTTTT. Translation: CSARDRGIVTGELFF.

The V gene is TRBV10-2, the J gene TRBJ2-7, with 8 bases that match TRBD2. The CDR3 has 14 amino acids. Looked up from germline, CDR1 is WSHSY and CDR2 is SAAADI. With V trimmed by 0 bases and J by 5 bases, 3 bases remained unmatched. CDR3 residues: CASSESAGGHEQYF. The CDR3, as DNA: TGCGCCAGCAGTGAGTCTGCGGGGGGCCACGAGCAGTACTTC.

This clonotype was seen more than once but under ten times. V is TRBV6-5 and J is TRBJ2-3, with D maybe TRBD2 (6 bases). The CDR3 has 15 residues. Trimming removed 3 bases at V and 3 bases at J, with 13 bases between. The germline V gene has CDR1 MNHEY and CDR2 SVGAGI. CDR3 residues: CASSYLGGGTDTQYF. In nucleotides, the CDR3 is TGTGCCAGCAGTTATCTGGGGGGTGGGACAGATACGCAGTATTTT.

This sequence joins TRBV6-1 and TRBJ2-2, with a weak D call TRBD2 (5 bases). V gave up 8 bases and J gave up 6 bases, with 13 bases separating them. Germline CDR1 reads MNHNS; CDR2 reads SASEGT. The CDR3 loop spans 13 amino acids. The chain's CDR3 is CASCPSGSGELFF. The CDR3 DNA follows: TGTGCCAGCTGTCCGTCGGGGTCCGGGGAGCTGTTTTTT.

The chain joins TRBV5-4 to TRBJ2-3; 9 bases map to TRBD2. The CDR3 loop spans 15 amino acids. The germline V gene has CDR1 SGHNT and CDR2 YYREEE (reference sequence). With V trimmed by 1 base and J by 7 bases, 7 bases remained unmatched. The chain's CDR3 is CASSLSSGAGNTQYF. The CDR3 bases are TGTGCCAGCAGCTTGTCTAGCGGGGCCGGAAATACGCAGTATTTT.

The chain's CDR3 is CASSPRGGTQYF. The CDR3 DNA reads TGTGCCAGCAGCCCCCGGGGAGGGACCCAGTACTTC. The chain links TRBV7-9 to TRBJ2-5; maybe TRBD2 (6 bases). This CDR3 region has 12 residues. Trimming removed 5 bases at V and 7 bases at J, with 11 bases between. Per the germline V gene, CDR1 is SEHNR and CDR2 is FQNEAQ (reference sequence).

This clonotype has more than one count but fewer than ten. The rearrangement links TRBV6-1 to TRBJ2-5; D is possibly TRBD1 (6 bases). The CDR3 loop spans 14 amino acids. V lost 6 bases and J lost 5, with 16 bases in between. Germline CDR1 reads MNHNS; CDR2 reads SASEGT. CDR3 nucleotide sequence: TGTGCCAGCAGCCCCCGACAGGCCGAGGAGACCCAGTACTTC. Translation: CASSPRQAEETQYF.

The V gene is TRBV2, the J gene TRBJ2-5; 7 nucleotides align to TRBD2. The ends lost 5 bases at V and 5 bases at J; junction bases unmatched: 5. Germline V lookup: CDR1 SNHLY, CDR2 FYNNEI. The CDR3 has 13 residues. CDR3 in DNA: TGTGCCAGCAGTATGACTAGCCGGGAGACCCAGTACTTC. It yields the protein CASSMTSRETQYF.

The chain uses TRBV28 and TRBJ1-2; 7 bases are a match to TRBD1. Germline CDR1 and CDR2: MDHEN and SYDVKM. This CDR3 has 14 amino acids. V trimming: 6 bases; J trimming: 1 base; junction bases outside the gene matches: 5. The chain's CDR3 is CASSPGQVNYGYTF. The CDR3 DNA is TGTGCCAGCAGCCCCGGACAGGTTAACTATGGCTACACCTTC.

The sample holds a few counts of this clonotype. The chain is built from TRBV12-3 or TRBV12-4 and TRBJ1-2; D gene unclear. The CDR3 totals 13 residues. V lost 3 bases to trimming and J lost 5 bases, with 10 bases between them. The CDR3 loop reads CASSFVLGYGYTF. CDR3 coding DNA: TGTGCCAGCAGTTTTGTCCTGGGTTATGGCTACACCTTC.